A single sample gave rise to the 3 T cell receptor beta chains below, sequenced in a study of blood T cell repertoires in COVID-19. The repertoire was sequenced with immunoSEQ multiplex PCR; TCRdb's copy has only in-frame clones and lacks some. The sample carries about 360,000 clones, over 65% recorded once. The source material was peripheral blood. The source is a human donor with acute or convalescent COVID-19. The donor label of this sample is uncertain.

The chain carries TRBV7-8 and TRBJ1-2; 8 bases align to TRBD1. Germline values: CDR1 SGHVS, CDR2 FQNEAQ. The CDR3 runs to 18 residues. V dropped 5 bases and J dropped 2; count of bases not matched to a gene: 16. The CDR3 is CASSPNVNRRTGNYGYTF. CDR3 DNA: TGTGCCAGCAGCCCGAATGTTAACCGAAGGACAGGGAACTATGGCTACACCTTC. Supplemented by reference TRBV7-8 and TRBJ1-2, the full variable domain reads GAGVSQSPRYKVAKRGQDVALRCDPISGHVSLFWYQQALGQGPEFLTYFQNEAQLDKSGLPSDRFFAERPEGSVSTLKIQRTQQEDSAVYLCASSPNVNRRTGNYGYTFGSGTRLTVV.

The J gene is TRBJ1-1, the V gene TRBV18, with 8 bases lining up with TRBD1. Germline CDR1 KGHSH, CDR2 LQKENI. Trimming removed 2 bases from V and 7 bases from J; junction bases left unmatched: 6. The CDR3 covers 14 residues. This CDR3 reads CASSPNRGTNEAFF. In DNA form, the CDR3 reads TGTGCCAGCTCACCAAACAGGGGGACAAATGAAGCTTTCTTT.

The chain links TRBV2 to TRBJ2-5; D may be TRBD1 (6 bases). Germline CDR1 and CDR2: SNHLY and FYNNEI. The CDR3 consists of 14 residues. V gave up 5 bases and J gave up 5 bases, with 15 bases separating them. The CDR3 DNA reads as TGTGCCAGCAGTCGCGAACAGGGCCGGGAGACCCAGTACTTC. This gives the protein CASSREQGRETQYF. Complete variable domain (other parts from reference TRBV2 and TRBJ2-5): EPEVTQTPSHQVTQMGQEVILRCVPISNHLYFYWYRQILGQKVEFLVSFYNNEISEKSEIFDDQFSVERPDGSNFTLKIRSTKLEDSAMYFCASSREQGRETQYFGPGTRLLVL.